The entry below describes one T cell receptor beta chain. Donors of Cohort 3 who recovered were those that had two negative PCRs, clearance, or symptom resolution. Profiling relied on immunoSEQ multiplex PCR, and the TCRdb table lists in-frame clones only, not all of them. Altogether some 400,000 clones are present, just under 90% being singletons, with the ten largest covering 1.5% to 2%. The sample originates from a study of blood T cell repertoires in COVID-19. Whole-study context: The United States, Italy and Spain supplied acute and convalescent COVID-19 samples.

The source of this sequence is a woman in her twenties or thirties who had recovered from COVID-19. Sequenced input: PBMCs or T cells enriched from blood (not recorded which).

This CDR3 reads CASRKRTGGGEKLFF. As DNA, the CDR3 is TGTGCCAGCAGAAAACGGACAGGGGGAGGTGAAAAACTGTTTTTT. The chain employs TRBV6-5 and TRBJ1-4, with 10 bases matching TRBD1. With 6 bases clipped from V and 7 bases from J, the junction kept 8 bases outside the gene matches. Germline V gives CDR1 MNHEY, CDR2 SVGAGI. This CDR3 has 15 amino acids.